This TCR beta chain stems from a study of shared clonotypes between healthy human individuals. The data were produced by immunoSEQ multiplex PCR, yet TCRdb's version contains in-frame clones alone and is incomplete. The table has over a million clones, roughly 97% seen once; the top ten hold over 1%. The length of the CDR3 is 13 residues. The germline V gene encodes CDR1 MNHEY and CDR2 SVGAGI. Trimming shortened V by 8 bases and J by 4 bases, and 12 bases separated the two germline ends. The specimen sequenced was naive CD4+ T cells sorted from blood. The subset: CD45RA+ positively selected. The gene calls are TRBV6-5 and TRBJ1-3; D not certain. This TCR was recovered from a man younger than 45 in good health. CDR3 nucleotide sequence: TGTGCCAGCGGCGCGGGAGCCGGAAACACCATATATTTT. Translated: CASGAGAGNTIYF.